The 31 T cell receptor beta chains listed next were all sequenced from one sample in a study of T cells in Graves' hyperthyroidism and ophthalmopathy. RNA transcripts served as the template for amplifying TCR beta CDR3 regions. Initially, a first-round RT-PCR of the TCR CDR3 employed the HTBI primer set. TCRdb passed the multiplex PCR reads through MiXCR, listing each CDR3 protein once. The sample holds 150,000 or so distinct CDR3 sequences, more than 20% seen once. Source material: blood. The receptors were gathered from a woman aged 50 to 60 with Graves' hyperthyroidism that later progressed to Graves' ophthalmopathy.

To note about this clonotype: A read error is possible here, since a much larger clone lies one base away. This rearrangement joins TRBV2 to TRBJ1-1; no firm D call. There are 13 residues in the CDR3. Germline values: CDR1 SNHLY, CDR2 FYNNEI. V lost 5 bases to trimming and J lost 0 bases, with 7 bases between them. CDR3 region: CASSPGLNTEAFF. The CDR3 nucleotides read TGTGCCAGCAGTCCCGGATTGAACACTGAAGCTTTCTTT. The full variable domain, with the rest looked up from reference TRBV2 and TRBJ1-1, is EPEVTQTPSHQVTQMGQEVILRCVPISNHLYFYWYRQILGQKVEFLVSFYNNEISEKSEIFDDQFSVERPDGSNFTLKIRSTKLEDSAMYFCASSPGLNTEAFFGQGTRLTVV.

J is TRBJ2-7 and V is TRBV2, with TRBD2 identical over 13 bases. Germline V gene sequence: CDR1 SNHLY, CDR2 FYNNEI. J lost 2 bases, V lost 6 bases, and 13 bases had no gene match. The CDR3 has 18 amino acids. The CDR3 region has the DNA TGTGCCAGCAGCGATCCTCGGACTAGCGGGAGACCTACCTACGAGCAGTACTTC. It specifies CASSDPRTSGRPTYEQYF.

Many counts were recorded for this clonotype. V gene TRBV20-1 combines with J gene TRBJ2-5; the match to TRBD2 covers 9 bases. The CDR3 is made up of 16 amino acids. With 0 bases clipped from V and 5 bases from J, the junction kept 10 bases outside the gene matches. Germline CDR1 is DFQATT and CDR2 is SNEGSKA (reference sequence). The CDR3 sequence is CSARDIGGRAYETQYF. In DNA form, the CDR3 reads TGCAGTGCTAGAGATATCGGCGGGAGGGCCTATGAGACCCAGTACTTC.

This clonotype was counted ten times or more. This chain uses TRBV6-1 with TRBJ2-7; D is possibly TRBD2 (5 bases). Trimming took off 5 bases at V and 2 bases at J, with 19 bases between the two ends. Germline V gene sequence: CDR1 MNHNS, CDR2 SASEGT. This CDR3 has 16 residues. CDR3 region: CASSPLGVGSTYEQYF. The CDR3, as DNA: TGTGCCAGCAGTCCCCTCGGGGTGGGATCCACCTACGAGCAGTACTTC.

This clonotype was counted many times. The chain links TRBV6-2 or TRBV6-3 to TRBJ2-2, with 9 bases aligning to TRBD1. Germline trimming cut 6 bases from V and 5 bases from J; bases unmatched to any gene: 10. The CDR3 runs to 16 residues. The V gene's germline CDR1 is MNHEY and CDR2 SVGEGT. The CDR3 region has the DNA TGTGCCAGCAGCCTGACAGGGGGTACGGGTACCGGGGAGCTGTTTTTT. Translation gives CASSLTGGTGTGELFF.

This rearrangement joins TRBV29-1 to TRBJ1-1; 7 bases fit TRBD1. With V trimmed by 6 bases and J by 3 bases, 7 bases remained unmatched. This CDR3 is built from 13 residues. Germline-derived CDR1 and CDR2 are SQVTM and ANQGSEA. The CDR3 reads CSVRTTGYTEAFF. CDR3 in DNA: TGCAGCGTCCGAACGACAGGGTACACTGAAGCTTTCTTT.

V and J are TRBV28 and TRBJ2-2, with 11 bases matching TRBD2. V lost 6 bases and J lost 5; bases outside the gene matches: 8. The CDR3 covers 16 residues. Germline V gene sequence: CDR1 MDHEN, CDR2 SYDVKM. The CDR3 sequence is CASRLTSGRGTGELFF. CDR3 DNA: TGTGCCAGCAGGCTTACTAGCGGGAGAGGGACCGGGGAGCTGTTTTTT. The variable domain in full, completed from reference TRBV28 and TRBJ2-2, reads DVKVTQSSRYLVKRTGEKVFLECVQDMDHENMFWYRQDPGLGLRLIYFSYDVKMKEKGDIPEGYSVSREKKERFSLILESASTNQTSMYLCASRLTSGRGTGELFFGEGSRLTVL.

The chain combines TRBV9 with TRBJ1-3; TRBD1 might be the D (5 bases). CDR3 length equals 18 residues. V dropped 5 bases and J dropped 0 bases, with 21 bases sitting between them. Germline CDR1 and CDR2: SGDLS and YYNGEE. The CDR3 sequence is CASSLSSGRAISGNTIYF. Written as DNA, the CDR3 is TGTGCCAGCAGTCTCTCCTCGGGCAGGGCGATCTCTGGAAACACCATATATTTT.

This clonotype was counted many times. V and J are TRBV25-1 and TRBJ2-5; 11 positions agree with TRBD1. V lost 3 bases and J lost 2; bases outside the gene matches: 8. Per the germline V gene, CDR1 is MGHDK and CDR2 is SYGVNS. CDR3 length: 17 amino acids. Written as DNA, the CDR3 is TGTGCCAGCAGTGATCGAGGACAGGGGGCTACGCAAGAGACCCAGTACTTC. The encoded protein is CASSDRGQGATQETQYF. The full variable domain, with the rest looked up from reference TRBV25-1 and TRBJ2-5, is EADIYQTPRYLVIGTGKKITLECSQTMGHDKMYWYQQDPGMELHLIHYSYGVNSTEKGDLSSESTVSRIRTEHFPLTLESARPSHTSQYLCASSDRGQGATQETQYFGPGTRLLVL.

The chain combines TRBV14 with TRBJ2-6; perhaps TRBD1 as D (6 bases). Trimming took off 2 bases at V and 0 bases at J, with 14 bases between the two ends. Germline V gene sequence: CDR1 SGHDN, CDR2 FVKESK. CDR3 length equals 18 residues. The CDR3 coding sequence is TGTGCCAGCAGCCAAAAGCTTCTGGGGGCCTCTGGGGCCAACGTCCTGACTTTC. As protein: CASSQKLLGASGANVLTF.

This clonotype was observed at least ten times. This sequence joins TRBV5-1 and TRBJ1-2; D is unclear. The V end lost 4 bases, the J end lost 5 bases, and 15 bases lay between the germline ends. CDR1 and CDR2 from the germline V gene are SGHRS and YFSETQ. The CDR3 loop spans 14 amino acids. CDR3 DNA: TGCGCCAGCAGCATAGGCCTAATGACATATGGCTACACCTTC. As protein: CASSIGLMTYGYTF.

This clonotype was observed many times. The chain uses TRBV18 and TRBJ1-5; D is unresolved. CDR1 is KGHSH, CDR2 LQKENI, per germline. The CDR3 runs 13 residues. With 3 bases removed from V and 6 bases from J, the gap between germline ends came to 9 bases. The CDR3: CASSPHAAQPQHF. DNA for the CDR3: TGTGCCAGCTCACCCCACGCGGCTCAGCCCCAGCATTTT.

The rearrangement joins TRBV28 to TRBJ1-2; 11 bases fit TRBD1. Germline V gene sequence: CDR1 MDHEN, CDR2 SYDVKM. Trimming cost V 6 bases and J 6 bases; bases outside gene matches: 12. The CDR3 runs to 16 residues. The CDR3 sequence: CASSHLGQGAIHGYTF. For the CDR3, the DNA is TGTGCCAGCAGCCACCTCGGACAGGGGGCAATCCATGGCTACACCTTC.

Ten or more counts support this clonotype. This chain joins TRBV6-1 and TRBJ2-7, with 11 bases that match TRBD1. CDR1 MNHNS and CDR2 SASEGT come from the germline V gene. The CDR3 loop spans 13 amino acids. J was trimmed by 5 bases and V by 5 bases; bases with no gene match: 2. The CDR3 sequence is CASSRDRGDEQYF. The DNA of the CDR3 is TGTGCCAGCAGTAGGGACAGGGGGGACGAGCAGTACTTC.

The sample holds many counts of this clonotype. The chain employs TRBV2 and TRBJ2-2; TRBD2 is a possible D gene (5 bases). Germline V CDR1 and CDR2: SNHLY, FYNNEI. Trimming removed 6 bases at V and 6 bases at J, with 5 bases between. The CDR3 covers 11 residues. The CDR3 sequence: CASRRAGELFF. CDR3 bases: TGTGCCAGCAGGAGGGCCGGGGAGCTGTTTTTT.

There are many counts of this clonotype. This chain links TRBV27 with TRBJ2-1, with D uncertain. The V end lost 0 bases, the J end lost 6 bases, and 6 bases lay between the germline ends. The V gene's germline CDR1 is MNHEY and CDR2 SMNVEV (reference sequence). This CDR3 has 13 residues. CDR3 in amino acids: CASSLSSFNEQFF. CDR3 nucleotide sequence: TGTGCCAGCAGTTTATCTAGCTTCAATGAGCAGTTCTTC.

The sample holds a few counts of this clonotype. This chain uses TRBV7-2 with TRBJ1-1; D might be TRBD1 (5 bases). Germline V gene sequence: CDR1 SGHTA, CDR2 FQGNSA. CDR3 length: 14 amino acids. V gave up 3 bases and J gave up 4 bases, with 12 bases separating them. The CDR3 reads CASSLGWGVTEAFF. The DNA of the CDR3 is TGTGCCAGCAGCTTGGGTTGGGGGGTCACTGAAGCTTTCTTT. The complete variable domain, with remaining parts taken from reference TRBV7-2 and TRBJ1-1, reads GAGVSQSPSNKVTEKGKDVELRCDPISGHTALYWYRQSLGQGLEFLIYFQGNSAPDKSGLPSDRFSAERTGGSVSTLTIQRTQQEDSAVYLCASSLGWGVTEAFFGQGTRLTVV.

This clonotype has only a few counts. The chain uses TRBV29-1 and TRBJ2-5; 8 nucleotides align to TRBD1. After removal of 5 bases from V and 3 bases from J, the junction contained 2 bases not matched to a gene. Germline V CDR1 and CDR2: SQVTM, ANQGSEA. The CDR3 runs to 12 residues. This CDR3 is CSVTGGEETQYF. CDR3 coding DNA: TGCAGCGTTACAGGGGGTGAAGAGACCCAGTACTTC. Full variable domain (remainder filled in from reference TRBV29-1 and TRBJ2-5): SAVISQKPSRDICQRGTSLTIQCQVDSQVTMMFWYRQQPGQSLTLIATANQGSEATYESGFVIDKFPISRPNLTFSTLTVSNMSPEDSSIYLCSVTGGEETQYFGPGTRLLVL.

This clonotype was detected many times. The J gene is TRBJ2-5, the V gene TRBV11-2; 8 bases map to TRBD2. The junction had 7 bases not matched to a gene; V was cut back by 1 base and J by 0 bases. The germline CDR1 and CDR2 sequences are SGHAT and FQNNGV. The CDR3 consists of 17 residues. The DNA for the CDR3 is TGTGCCAGCAGCTTAGGAATAGCGGGACCGTACCAAGAGACCCAGTACTTC. Its translation is CASSLGIAGPYQETQYF.

Of note for this clonotype: A read error is possible here, since a much larger clone lies one base away. V is TRBV4-1 and J is TRBJ1-2, with D uncertain. The CDR3 sequence is 16 residues long. CDR1 and CDR2 from the germline V gene are MGHRA and YSYEKL. CDR3 sequence: CAGSQAATVVQYGYTF. CDR3 bases: TGCGCCGGCAGCCAAGCAGCCACAGTAGTTCAATATGGCTACACCTTC.

For the CDR3, the DNA is TGTGCCAGCGCCTTGTCCCTAGCGCAGTATTTT. Amino acid sequence: CASALSLAQYF. V is TRBV2 and J is TRBJ2-3; D uncertain. Looked up from germline, CDR1 is SNHLY and CDR2 is FYNNEI. The CDR3 length is 11 residues. V gave up 8 bases and J gave up 10 bases, with 13 bases separating them.

Note on this clonotype: A junction end diverges from the germline sequence, so it may reflect a read error. The chain employs TRBV11-2 and TRBJ2-1, with TRBD1 matching over 7 bases. The CDR3 totals 15 residues. Germline V lookup: CDR1 SGHAT, CDR2 FQNNGV. CDR3 protein: CASRLGGIVLNEQFF. CDR3 coding DNA: TGTGCCAGCAGATTAGGGGGCATTGTCCTCAATGAGCAGTTCTTC.

The V and J genes are TRBV7-3 and TRBJ2-2; 7 bases are shared with TRBD1. The CDR3 sequence is 15 residues long. Germline V lookup: CDR1 SGHTA, CDR2 FQGTGA. V trimming: 5 bases; J trimming: 7 bases; junction bases outside the gene matches: 10. In DNA, the CDR3 is TGTGCCAGCAGCCGGACAGGTGTTTTGGGCGGGGAGCTGTTTTTT. It translates to CASSRTGVLGGELFF.

The sample holds many counts of this clonotype. The chain has TRBV15 and TRBJ2-1, with D unclear. CDR1 is LNHNV, CDR2 YYDKDF, per germline (reference sequence). Trimming left V 0 bases short and J 6 bases short, with 9 bases between. There are 14 residues in the CDR3. This chain's CDR3 is CATSRDLGSNEQFF. As DNA, the CDR3 is TGTGCCACCAGCAGAGATCTGGGAAGCAATGAGCAGTTCTTC.

The chain carries TRBV4-1 and TRBJ2-1, with D unresolved. Germline lookup yields CDR1 MGHRA and CDR2 YSYEKL. V was trimmed by 2 bases and J by 10 bases, leaving 12 bases between them. This CDR3 is built from 13 residues. CDR3 coding DNA: TGCGCCAGCAGCCAAAAACTTCGGCTAGAGCAGTTCTTC. It translates to CASSQKLRLEQFF.

This clonotype was seen ten or more times. The chain is built from TRBV28 and TRBJ2-3, with D perhaps matching TRBD1 (5 bases). CDR1 and CDR2 from the germline V gene are MDHEN and SYDVKM. The CDR3 has 15 residues. Trimming removed 3 bases from V and 5 bases from J, with 15 bases in between. CDR3 loop: CASSFGRSQGDTQYF. The CDR3 DNA follows: TGTGCCAGCAGTTTTGGGCGGAGCCAGGGAGATACGCAGTATTTT.

In this sample, this clonotype turned up many times. J is TRBJ1-6 and V is TRBV3-1; no reliable D call. Germline V gene sequence: CDR1 LGHDT, CDR2 YNNKEL (reference sequence). The V end was cut by 6 bases, the J end by 4 bases, with 10 bases between. CDR3 length: 14 residues. The CDR3 loop reads CASRESGYNSPLHF. CDR3 coding DNA: TGTGCCAGCAGAGAATCCGGGTATAATTCACCCCTCCACTTT.

At least ten counts were recorded for this clonotype. This sequence joins TRBV24-1 and TRBJ2-5, with TRBD2 matching 7 bases. Germline-derived CDR1 and CDR2 are KGHDR and SFDVKD. With V trimmed by 4 bases and J by 4 bases, 5 bases remained unmatched. The CDR3 covers 14 residues. The CDR3 reads CATSEGGRPETQYF. CDR3 nucleotide sequence: TGTGCCACCAGTGAAGGCGGGAGACCAGAGACCCAGTACTTC.

This clonotype was picked up many times. This rearrangement joins TRBV3-1 to TRBJ2-2, with D maybe TRBD2 (6 bases). There are 15 residues in the CDR3. V was trimmed by 1 base and J by 4 bases, leaving 10 bases between them. The germline V gene encodes CDR1 LGHDT and CDR2 YNNKEL (reference sequence). The CDR3 spells CASSQVRRGTGELFF. CDR3 sequence (DNA): TGTGCCAGCAGCCAAGTTCGGCGGGGCACCGGGGAGCTGTTTTTT.

This clonotype appeared many times. This chain connects TRBV7-2 to TRBJ2-3, with D possibly matching TRBD2 (6 bases). The CDR3 contains 15 residues. Germline CDR1 and CDR2: SGHTA and FQGNSA. V was pared by 3 bases and J by 6 bases, with 16 bases between. The CDR3 reads CASSFHGTLGDTQYF. The CDR3 DNA follows: TGTGCCAGCAGCTTCCACGGGACTCTAGGGGATACGCAGTATTTT.

The chain recombines TRBV2 with TRBJ2-7; 14 bases align to TRBD2. Germline lookup yields CDR1 SNHLY and CDR2 FYNNEI. The CDR3 has 16 residues. V was pared by 3 bases and J by 1 base, with 2 bases of the junction left unmatched. CDR3 region: CASSEGLAGVSYEQYF. The CDR3 nucleotides are TGTGCCAGCAGTGAGGGACTAGCGGGAGTGTCCTACGAGCAGTACTTC. Full variable domain (outside the CDR3, taken from reference TRBV2 and TRBJ2-7): EPEVTQTPSHQVTQMGQEVILRCVPISNHLYFYWYRQILGQKVEFLVSFYNNEISEKSEIFDDQFSVERPDGSNFTLKIRSTKLEDSAMYFCASSEGLAGVSYEQYFGPGTRLTVT.